This entry features one T cell receptor beta chain sequence. The antigen this receptor binds is unknown. Qualities for individual bases were not recorded, and no much larger clone is one base off. This record belongs to a study of shared clonotypes between healthy human individuals (TCRdb year 2020). For context, the study as a whole: A few men and two women, aged 18 to 49 years, made up the cohort. Per donor, three plates each were used for CD4 naive and CD4 memory, two for CD8 naive, and one for CD8 memory. The study deeply sequenced blood TCR repertoires of about five healthy adults to estimate repertoire size and the extent of clonotype sharing between individuals. Different laboratories and diverse techniques were used to prepare libraries and sequence TCR repertoires, to increase sequencing depth and limit assay-specific biases. Each donor's leukapheresis produced roughly between roughly 0.9 and 8.9 billion PBMCs.

Cut back by 10 bases and 5 bases, the V and J ends lie 12 bases apart. According to the germline V gene (reference sequence), CDR1 reads PRHDT and CDR2 reads FYEKMQ. Counted from cysteine to phenylalanine, this CDR3 has 13 amino acids. CDR3 DNA only is kept here, 39 bases in frame from base 1. Study-wide conclusions, independent of this receptor: Naive subsets generally had larger estimated clonotype richness than memory subsets did. Incomplete sequencing was indicated by rarefaction of sorted-subset datasets, despite the large sequencing depth. Sampling was limited to blood, and TCR repertoires in tissue likely differ from TCR repertoires in blood. Pairwise subsampling led to the expectation that sequencing depth would affect the degree of clonotype sharing among donors. The genetic and exposure-history diversity represented was limited by the small number of donors. Compared with non-shared clonotypes, the clonotypes found in all four sorted-subset donors had higher generation probabilities. When several donors were compared, the shared fraction of clonotypes was about 5% for naive CD4, approximately 3.5% for naive CD8, roughly 2.5% for memory CD4, and 0.3% to 0.5% for memory CD8.

Healthy HIV-negative adults with no recently reported acute infections or vaccinations were included as donors. Every donor was a Caucasian adult living in Nashville, Tennessee, USA. CD4+ T cells were enriched by magnetic negative selection, after which naive cells were positively selected on CD45RA and the negative fraction was taken as the memory subset. Blood was collected by leukapheresis, and PBMCs were isolated by Ficoll-Histopaque density gradient centrifugation and then cryopreserved in liquid nitrogen vapor phase. Purity and quantity of every magnetically sorted T cell population were checked by analytical flow cytometry. Genomic DNA was isolated from each sorted fraction and quantified by UV absorbance on a Nanodrop 2000c. TCR CDR3 regions were amplified from genomic DNA by multiplex PCR using the deep immunoSEQ assay. For each cell subset, the extracted genomic DNA was distributed evenly across all wells of several immunoSEQ 96-well plates, and each plate served as one replicate. Each replicate PCR for sorted subsets received about 200 ng genomic DNA, equal to roughly 29,000 T cell genomes. Purified libraries were measured with a Qubit 3.0 fluorometer, size-checked on a Bioanalyzer 2100, and measured again with the KAPA Library Quantification kit. Every immunoSEQ 96-well plate was sequenced on a dedicated single-read 150-cycle Illumina NextSeq 550 flow cell. As for the authors' bioinformatics: Because the immunoSEQ output included only junctional sequences and no quality scores, the filtering could not be the same as the filtering used for full-length reads. Sequences were annotated with PyIR, a Python wrapper for IgBLAST v1.9, using IMGT germline references to assign V/J genes and CDR3. Reads were removed for weak V/J assignments (E-value above 1e-6), missing CDR3, stop codons, out-of-frame junctions, or ambiguous translated residues. V3J clonotypes were defined by identical inferred V gene, J gene, and CDR3 amino acid sequence. To compute the percentage overlap between repertoires, the number of shared unique clonotypes was divided by the size of the smaller repertoire. Repertoire richness was assessed with RTK rarefaction, the Chao1 estimator, and Recon v2.1 estimates of unobserved clonotypes. Generation probabilities were computed with OLGA for all TCRbeta clonotypes obtained by the gDNA method from several donors. TCRdb limited this immuneACCESS table to in-frame rearrangements with V and J called. A share of clones is missing; checked studies link under half to unresolved V genes, and the rest is unexplained. The V and J calls and clone size are taken from that table; D and trimming were inferred from the DNA. This sample is represented by about 2.5 million clones; around 93% of them were singletons. Of the sample, 0.37% is held by the ten largest clones.

This clonotype was sampled from a man aged 18 to 35 in good health. Some clones in this sample may be carry-over from other donors' samples. The receptor chain draws on TRBV13 and TRBJ1-6, with the D gene not clear enough to name. The sequencing sample was made of naive CD4+ T cells from PBMCs. The intended sense of this specimen's cell subset or site label: CD45RA+ positively selected. The nucleotide sequence is TGTGCCACCTCGGTCCGGAATAATTCACCCCTCCACTTT. This yields the protein CATSVRNNSPLHF.